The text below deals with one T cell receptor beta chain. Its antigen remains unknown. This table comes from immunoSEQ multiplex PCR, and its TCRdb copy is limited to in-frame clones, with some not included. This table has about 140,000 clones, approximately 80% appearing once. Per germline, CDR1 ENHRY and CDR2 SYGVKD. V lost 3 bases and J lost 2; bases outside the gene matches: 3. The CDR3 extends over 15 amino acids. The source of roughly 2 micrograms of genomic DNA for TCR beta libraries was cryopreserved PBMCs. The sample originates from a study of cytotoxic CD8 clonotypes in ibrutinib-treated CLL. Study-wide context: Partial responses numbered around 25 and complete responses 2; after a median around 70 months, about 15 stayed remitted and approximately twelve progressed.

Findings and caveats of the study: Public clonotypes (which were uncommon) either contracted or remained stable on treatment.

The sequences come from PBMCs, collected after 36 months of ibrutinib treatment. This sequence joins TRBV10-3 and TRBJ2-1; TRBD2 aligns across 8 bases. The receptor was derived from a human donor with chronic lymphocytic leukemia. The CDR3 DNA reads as TGTGCCATCAGTGACGGCGGGGGGACCTACAATGAGCAGTTCTTC. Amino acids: CAISDGGGTYNEQFF.